One sample yielded the 32 T cell receptor beta chains listed below, sequenced in a study of T-cell reconstitution after alpha-beta-depleted transplantation in children. During its preparation, the TCRbeta library received unique molecular identifiers. TCRdb independently ran MiXCR on the PCR reads; one entry per CDR3 protein. The sample carries over 150,000 distinct CDR3 sequences, approximately 6% recorded once. The sequencing used PBMCs, collected before TCRalphabeta/CD19-depleted stem cell transplant. Every receptor here comes from a girl less than two years old with combined immunodeficiency, due to receive a stem cell transplant.

On this clonotype: A read error may be the cause here, since a much bigger clone is one base away. The genes are TRBV2 and TRBJ2-3, with a possible D match to TRBD1 (5 bases). Germline V gene data show CDR1 as SNHLY and CDR2 as FYNNEI. This CDR3 region has 14 residues. This chain's CDR3 is CASSEGLGVDTQCF. The CDR3 bases are TGTGCCAGCAGTGAGGGGCTAGGGGTGGATACGCAGTGTTTT.

This clonotype was recorded a few times. The V call is TRBV3-1, the J call TRBJ1-3; D is unclear. Germline V lookup: CDR1 LGHDT, CDR2 YNNKEL (reference sequence). The ends were cut back, 4 bases at V and 0 bases at J, with 7 bases in the middle. CDR3 length: 14 amino acids. The CDR3 coding sequence is TGTGCCAGCAGCCTACAGAGCTCTGGAAACACCATATATTTT. Its translation is CASSLQSSGNTIYF.

This clonotype was counted many times. The rearrangement joins TRBV15 to TRBJ2-6; perhaps TRBD1 as D (6 bases). V was cut by 0 bases and J by 12 bases, with 9 bases left in between. The CDR3 runs 13 residues. In germline, CDR1 is LNHNV, CDR2 YYDKDF (reference sequence). In nucleotides, the CDR3 is TGTGCCACCAGCAGAGATAGGGGGAGCGTCCTGACTTTC. It codes for CATSRDRGSVLTF.

This clonotype came up many times. The V call is TRBV27, the J call TRBJ1-1, with D perhaps TRBD1 (5 bases). This CDR3 has 14 residues. Germline V lookup: CDR1 MNHEY, CDR2 SMNVEV (reference sequence). V was pared by 6 bases and J by 1 base, with 12 bases between. The chain's CDR3 is CASSYTGSNTEAFF. The CDR3 DNA sequence: TGTGCCAGCAGCTATACAGGTTCGAACACTGAAGCTTTCTTT.

This clonotype was seen many times. The chain has TRBV27 and TRBJ2-2, with D uncertain. This CDR3 comprises 15 residues. Trimming stripped 3 bases from V and 4 bases from J, with 12 bases between. The germline V gene encodes CDR1 MNHEY and CDR2 SMNVEV (reference sequence). The CDR3 region is CASSFLDPRTGELFF. The DNA for the CDR3 is TGTGCCAGCAGTTTCCTAGATCCTCGCACCGGGGAGCTGTTTTTT.

Comments on this clonotype: A much larger clone lies one base from this, so it may be a read error. The chain combines TRBV29-1 with TRBJ2-4, with a possible D match to TRBD1 (6 bases). CDR1 is SQVTM, CDR2 ANQGSEA, per germline. The CDR3 extends over 14 amino acids. The CDR3 coding sequence is TGCAGCGTCTCACTCTTTGGGGGCATGGACATTCAGTCCTTC. Its protein is CSVSLFGGMDIQSF.

The chain couples TRBV15 to TRBJ1-2; D unclear. The length of the CDR3 is 16 residues. Trimming stripped 5 bases from V and 3 bases from J, with 19 bases between. CDR1 LNHNV and CDR2 YYDKDF come from the germline V gene (reference sequence). The CDR3 DNA is TGTGCCACCAGCCACAAGAGACTCGAGGGTGACTATGGCTACACCTTC. Its protein is CATSHKRLEGDYGYTF. The full variable domain, its missing parts supplied by reference TRBV15 and TRBJ1-2, is DAMVIQNPRYQVTQFGKPVTLSCSQTLNHNVMYWYQQKSSQAPKLLFHYYDKDFNNEADTPDNFQSRRPNTSFCFLDIRSPGLGDTAMYLCATSHKRLEGDYGYTFGSGTRLTVV.

This rearrangement joins TRBV2 to TRBJ2-1, with a tentative D call TRBD2 (6 bases). The CDR3 consists of 13 residues. V lost 11 bases, J lost 5 bases, and 16 bases lay in between. The germline gives CDR1 SNHLY, CDR2 FYNNEI. The CDR3 sequence is CAFSLRTNNEQFF. In nucleotides, the CDR3 is TGTGCCTTCAGTTTACGGACTAACAATGAGCAGTTCTTC.

There are many counts of this clonotype. The chain joins TRBV11-2 to TRBJ2-3; 14 bases match TRBD2. The J segment lost 2 bases and the V segment lost 4 bases, leaving 11 bases of the junction unmatched. The CDR3 extends over 19 amino acids. Germline CDR1 reads SGHAT; CDR2 reads FQNNGV. CDR3 sequence reads: CASSSVGTSGRLSTDTQYF. In nucleotides, the CDR3 is TGTGCCAGCAGCTCCGTAGGGACTAGCGGGAGACTCTCCACAGATACGCAGTATTTT.

In this sample, this clonotype turned up many times. The V call is TRBV7-9, the J call TRBJ1-4, with unresolved D. This CDR3 is built from 12 residues. Trimming pared 0 bases from V and 10 bases from J, leaving 6 bases between. Per the germline V gene, CDR1 is SEHNR and CDR2 is FQNEAQ (reference sequence). CDR3 DNA sequence: TGTGCCAGCAGCTTAGCGGATGGAAAACTGTTTTTT. Translated: CASSLADGKLFF.

V gene TRBV5-1 combines with J gene TRBJ2-5; no definite D call. The CDR3 sequence is 14 residues long. Germline CDR1 SGHRS, CDR2 YFSETQ. V shed 1 base and J shed 2 bases, with 9 bases lying between them. In nucleotides, the CDR3 is TGCGCCAGCAGCTTGTCGGAACTTCAAGAGACCCAGTACTTC. Translation: CASSLSELQETQYF.

This clonotype was counted many times. This chain joins TRBV7-2 and TRBJ2-1, with 11 bases aligning to TRBD2. V shed 5 bases, J shed 4 bases, and the junction held 10 bases outside the gene matches. The CDR3 is made up of 17 amino acids. CDR1 is SGHTA, CDR2 FQGNSA, per germline. The CDR3 is CASSPPGGLADYNEQFF. The CDR3 DNA reads TGTGCCAGCAGCCCCCCAGGGGGACTAGCGGATTACAATGAGCAGTTCTTC.

J is TRBJ1-2 and V is TRBV20-1; TRBD1 agrees at 8 bases. The junction had 2 bases not matched to a gene; V was cut back by 3 bases and J by 2 bases. Germline V gives CDR1 DFQATT, CDR2 SNEGSKA (reference sequence). The CDR3 runs to 13 residues. CDR3 region: CSARDRENYGYTF. As DNA, the CDR3 is TGCAGTGCTAGGGACAGGGAGAACTATGGCTACACCTTC.

This clonotype was seen at least ten times. The chain carries TRBV25-1 and TRBJ2-1; D not certain. Trimming took off 5 bases at V and 0 bases at J, with 8 bases between the two ends. From germline, CDR1 is MGHDK and CDR2 SYGVNS. The CDR3 spans 14 residues. CDR3 nucleotide sequence: TGTGCCAGCAGTAGCGTTAGCTCCTACAATGAGCAGTTCTTC. It is translated as CASSSVSSYNEQFF. The full variable domain, rest sourced from reference TRBV25-1 and TRBJ2-1, is EADIYQTPRYLVIGTGKKITLECSQTMGHDKMYWYQQDPGMELHLIHYSYGVNSTEKGDLSSESTVSRIRTEHFPLTLESARPSHTSQYLCASSSVSSYNEQFFGPGTRLTVL.

This clonotype has only a few counts. The V call is TRBV7-9, the J call TRBJ2-7; D might be TRBD2 (5 bases). Between the trimmed V and J ends, which lost 5 bases and 2 bases, there was a span of 13 bases. The CDR3 is 14 residues long. Germline CDR1 reads SEHNR; CDR2 reads FQNEAQ (reference sequence). The CDR3 spells CASSGGPRTYEQYF. CDR3 nucleotide sequence: TGTGCCAGCAGCGGCGGGCCCAGAACCTACGAGCAGTACTTC.

This clonotype was picked up many times. The chain is built from TRBV7-6 and TRBJ2-5; 7 bases align to TRBD1. CDR1 and CDR2 (germline): SGHVS, FNYEAQ. The CDR3 spans 15 residues. The trim removed 1 base at V and 1 base at J, leaving 3 bases unmatched. CDR3 amino acids: CASSLGGTVQETQYF. The CDR3 DNA reads TGTGCCAGCAGCTTAGGAGGGACAGTCCAAGAGACCCAGTACTTC. The variable domain in full, completed from reference TRBV7-6 and TRBJ2-5, reads GAGVSQSPRYKVTKRGQDVALRCDPISGHVSLYWYRQALGQGPEFLTYFNYEAQQDKSGLPNDRFSAERPEGSISTLTIQRTEQRDSAMYRCASSLGGTVQETQYFGPGTRLLVL.

This clonotype was recorded a few times. The chain employs TRBV2 and TRBJ2-3; TRBD2 agrees at 10 bases. Germline V gene lookup returns CDR1 SNHLY and CDR2 FYNNEI. The CDR3 is 16 residues long. The trim removed 1 base at V and 3 bases at J, leaving 4 bases unmatched. This chain's CDR3 is CASSEGLGLATDTQYF. DNA for the CDR3: TGTGCCAGCAGTGAAGGGTTGGGACTAGCGACAGATACGCAGTATTTT.

This clonotype was observed at least ten times. V is TRBV12-3 or TRBV12-4 and J is TRBJ2-3; perhaps D is TRBD1 or TRBD2 (6 bases each). Between the trimmed V and J ends, which lost 5 bases and 2 bases, there was a span of 11 bases. There are 14 residues in the CDR3. The CDR3 spells CASSHGGPTDTQYF. The CDR3 nucleotides read TGTGCCAGCAGTCACGGGGGCCCCACAGATACGCAGTATTTT.

The sample holds a few counts of this clonotype. The V and J genes are TRBV11-2 and TRBJ2-7; no firm D call. Germline V gives CDR1 SGHAT, CDR2 FQNNGV. The germline V and J ends were trimmed by 5 bases and 3 bases, with 11 bases remaining between them. This CDR3 contains 13 residues. The CDR3 DNA is TGTGCCAGCAGCACCGGCCCGGACTACGAGCAGTACTTC. Translating gives CASSTGPDYEQYF.

This clonotype was counted ten times or more. The chain recombines TRBV2 with TRBJ1-2; no clear D. Germline V lookup: CDR1 SNHLY, CDR2 FYNNEI. Trimming removed 7 bases from V and 7 bases from J, with 13 bases in between. The CDR3 sequence is 12 residues long. CDR3: CASNLETGGYTF. In DNA form, the CDR3 reads TGTGCCAGCAACTTGGAAACGGGTGGCTACACCTTC.

This clonotype appeared many times. This chain connects TRBV14 to TRBJ2-1; D remains ambiguous. Trimming pared 0 bases from V and 7 bases from J, leaving 7 bases between. The CDR3 sequence is 13 residues long. In germline, CDR1 is SGHDN, CDR2 FVKESK. The CDR3 here is CASSQDIWNEQFF. CDR3 nucleotide sequence: TGTGCCAGCAGCCAAGATATATGGAATGAGCAGTTCTTC. Full variable domain (missing parts from reference TRBV14 and TRBJ2-1): EAGVTQFPSHSVIEKGQTVTLRCDPISGHDNLYWYRRVMGKEIKFLLHFVKESKQDESGMPNNRFLAERTGGTYSTLKVQPAELEDSGVYFCASSQDIWNEQFFGPGTRLTVL.

This clonotype was seen ten or more times. The CDR3 reads CSARDWRVWDSHYEQYF. Here the CDR3 DNA reads TGCAGTGCTAGAGATTGGAGAGTTTGGGACAGCCACTACGAGCAGTACTTC. This chain connects TRBV20-1 to TRBJ2-7; 7 nucleotides agree with TRBD1. Losses at the gene ends were 0 bases for V and 3 bases for J; bases not matched to a gene: 14. The CDR3 length is 17 residues. The germline gives CDR1 DFQATT, CDR2 SNEGSKA (reference sequence).

This clonotype was observed many times. The chain carries TRBV12-3 or TRBV12-4 and TRBJ2-7, with D perhaps TRBD1 (5 bases). This CDR3 comprises 15 residues. V lost 3 bases and J lost 3, with 15 bases in between. DNA of the CDR3: TGTGCCAGCAGTTTCAGGCAGGGTGGGTTCTACGAGCAGTACTTC. It encodes CASSFRQGGFYEQYF.

This clonotype was found many times. The CDR3 DNA reads as TGTGCCAGCCGTGAACTCGCGGGAACCTACAATGAGCAGTTCTTC. It translates to CASRELAGTYNEQFF. V and J are TRBV12-3 or TRBV12-4 and TRBJ2-1; possible D gene TRBD2, 6 bases. The CDR3 sequence is 15 residues long. Trimming shortened V by 8 bases and J by 2 bases, and 16 bases separated the two germline ends.

This clonotype was counted ten times or more. This sequence joins TRBV5-1 and TRBJ2-1; 12 positions match TRBD1. The CDR3 spans 16 residues. Germline CDR1 reads SGHRS; CDR2 reads YFSETQ. Unmatched junction bases numbered 2, after V lost 0 bases and J lost 4 bases. The CDR3: CASSLEGQGAYNEQFF. CDR3 nucleotides: TGCGCCAGCAGCTTGGAGGGACAGGGGGCTTACAATGAGCAGTTCTTC.

This clonotype was detected a few times. This CDR3 is CASSLEGGTGELFF. The CDR3 coding sequence is TGTGCCAGCAGCTTGGAGGGGGGCACCGGGGAGCTGTTTTTT. V and J are TRBV5-5 and TRBJ2-2, with D possibly being TRBD1 or TRBD2 (6 bases each). Germline CDR1 is SGHKS and CDR2 is YYEKEE (reference sequence). Trimming shortened V by 0 bases and J by 4 bases, and 7 bases separated the two germline ends. This CDR3 has 14 amino acids.

This rearrangement joins TRBV20-1 to TRBJ2-1, with 9 bases that match TRBD2. V trimming: 5 bases; J trimming: 8 bases; junction bases outside the gene matches: 25. The CDR3 is 19 residues long. Germline CDR1 DFQATT, CDR2 SNEGSKA (reference sequence). In DNA form, the CDR3 reads TGCAGTGCTGCCCCCCCCTGGACTAGCGACCATAGTATGATTCATGAGCAGTTCTTC. This gives the protein CSAAPPWTSDHSMIHEQFF.

This clonotype was detected ten times or more. The chain has TRBV29-1 and TRBJ1-2; D is uncertain. Trimming shortened V by 4 bases and J by 10 bases, and 13 bases separated the two germline ends. From germline, CDR1 is SQVTM and CDR2 ANQGSEA. The CDR3 contains 11 residues. Here the CDR3 DNA reads TGCAGCGTTGTCTTCGGAATGGACTACACCTTC. Translated, it gives CSVVFGMDYTF.

The sample holds many counts of this clonotype. V usage is TRBV7-9 and J usage is TRBJ2-1; D call uncertain. CDR3 length: 9 residues. V lost 5 bases and J lost 9, with 2 bases in between. CDR1 SEHNR and CDR2 FQNEAQ come from the germline V gene (reference sequence). CDR3 region: CASSPEQFF. CDR3 in DNA: TGTGCCAGCAGCCCTGAGCAGTTCTTC. Drawing the rest from reference TRBV7-9 and TRBJ2-1, the complete variable domain is DTGVSQNPRHKITKRGQNVTFRCDPISEHNRLYWYRQTLGQGPEFLTYFQNEAQLEKSRLLSDRFSAERPKGSFSTLEIQRTEQGDSAMYLCASSPEQFFGPGTRLTVL.

There are many counts of this clonotype. The rearrangement uses TRBV12-3 or TRBV12-4 and TRBJ1-1; 10 bases align to TRBD1. The CDR3 runs 14 residues. V shed 4 bases and J 7 bases; nucleotides not matched to a gene: 6. The CDR3 here is CASSWDRGLDEAFF. In DNA form, the CDR3 reads TGTGCCAGCAGTTGGGACAGGGGATTGGATGAAGCTTTCTTT.

A remark on this clonotype: This may arise from a read error, as a much more abundant clone is one base away. V usage is TRBV29-1 and J usage is TRBJ2-3, with 8 bases lining up with TRBD2. Germline CDR1 reads SQVTM; CDR2 reads ANQGSEA. This CDR3 is built from 15 residues. The CDR3 DNA is TGCAGCGTCGCGGGGGGACGGAGGCGCACAAATACGCAGTATTTT. Amino acids: CSVAGGRRRTNTQYF.

Written as DNA, the CDR3 is TGTGCCACCAGCCGGAGACTAGCCCTCTACAATGAGCAGTTCTTC. Protein sequence: CATSRRLALYNEQFF. V is TRBV15 and J is TRBJ2-1, with 7 bases matching TRBD2. This CDR3 is 15 amino acids long. V was pared by 5 bases and J by 3 bases, with 7 bases of the junction left unmatched. Per germline, CDR1 LNHNV and CDR2 YYDKDF (reference sequence).